A selection of T cell receptor beta chains follows, all from one sample in a study of siplizumab effects on memory and regulatory T cells. Data came from immunoSEQ multiplex PCR; TCRdb stores just in-frame clones and leaves some out. The repertoire holds 57,000 or so clones, with less than 80% as singletons. Sequences were obtained from memory CD4+ T cells sorted from blood. These receptors all stem from a human donor in good health. Each CDR3 is given with its conserved first and last residue. The D gene is left open where the match is weak. The size entry is marked missing in some rows and otherwise reads once, few, many or a size class.

d_call: .
clone_size: .
cdr3_length: 14
v_call: TRBV6-5
j_call: TRBJ1-6
cdr3_aa: CASSYGRENSPLHF
cdr3_nt: TGTGCCAGCAGTTACGGTAGAGAGAATTCACCCCTCCACTTT

d_call: .
clone_size: .
cdr3_length: 15
v_call: TRBV18
j_call: TRBJ2-2
cdr3_aa: CASSPLTGWAGELFF
cdr3_nt: TGTGCCAGCTCACCACTCACAGGGTGGGCCGGGGAGCTGTTTTTT

d_call: .
clone_size: .
cdr3_length: 12
v_call: TRBV15
j_call: TRBJ2-5
cdr3_aa: CATSRDMKTQYF
cdr3_nt: TGTGCCACCAGCAGAGATATGAAGACCCAGTACTTC

d_call: TRBD1
clone_size: .
cdr3_length: 14
v_call: TRBV11-3
j_call: TRBJ1-6
cdr3_aa: CASSAGTGNSPLHF
cdr3_nt: TGTGCCAGCAGCGCCGGGACAGGAAATTCACCCCTCCACTTT

d_call: TRBD1
clone_size: .
cdr3_length: 11
v_call: TRBV10-1
j_call: TRBJ1-1
cdr3_aa: CANWDRFEAFF
cdr3_nt: TGCGCCAACTGGGACAGATTTGAAGCTTTCTTT

d_call: .
clone_size: .
cdr3_length: 11
v_call: TRBV5-6
j_call: TRBJ1-1
cdr3_aa: CASTGYTEAFF
cdr3_nt: TGTGCCAGCACCGGATATACTGAAGCTTTCTTT

d_call: .
clone_size: .
cdr3_length: 15
v_call: TRBV9
j_call: TRBJ2-3
cdr3_aa: CASSGSGVGSDTQYF
cdr3_nt: TGTGCCAGCAGCGGCTCAGGCGTCGGGTCCGATACGCAGTATTTT

d_call: TRBD1
clone_size: .
cdr3_length: 16
v_call: TRBV5-6
j_call: TRBJ1-4
cdr3_aa: CASSFIPGQGPEKLFF
cdr3_nt: TGTGCCAGCAGCTTTATCCCGGGACAGGGGCCCGAAAAACTGTTTTTT

d_call: .
clone_size: .
cdr3_length: 16
v_call: TRBV11-2
j_call: TRBJ2-3
cdr3_aa: CASSLAAPTGTDTQYF
cdr3_nt: TGTGCCAGCAGCTTAGCCGCTCCCACGGGCACAGATACGCAGTATTTT

d_call: .
clone_size: .
cdr3_length: 15
v_call: TRBV7-8
j_call: TRBJ1-2
cdr3_aa: CASSLATGRLEGYTF
cdr3_nt: TGTGCCAGCAGCTTAGCGACAGGTCGGCTGGAGGGCTACACCTTC

d_call: TRBD2
clone_size: .
cdr3_length: 13
v_call: TRBV5-4
j_call: TRBJ2-7
cdr3_aa: CASSLGGLDEQYF
cdr3_nt: TGTGCCAGCAGCCTTGGGGGACTAGACGAGCAGTACTTC

d_call: .
clone_size: .
cdr3_length: 13
v_call: TRBV19
j_call: TRBJ2-2
cdr3_aa: CASPDRGTGELFF
cdr3_nt: TGTGCCAGTCCGGACCGGGGCACCGGGGAGCTGTTTTTT

d_call: TRBD2
clone_size: .
cdr3_length: 16
v_call: TRBV25-1
j_call: TRBJ2-5
cdr3_aa: CASSELGLAGGQTQYF
cdr3_nt: TGTGCCAGCAGTGAATTAGGACTAGCGGGGGGACAGACCCAGTACTTC

d_call: TRBD2
clone_size: .
cdr3_length: 14
v_call: TRBV11-1
j_call: TRBJ2-5
cdr3_aa: CASSWTRPTETQYF
cdr3_nt: TGTGCCAGCAGCTGGACTAGACCGACGGAGACCCAGTACTTC

d_call: .
clone_size: .
cdr3_length: 15
v_call: TRBV7-7
j_call: TRBJ2-2
cdr3_aa: CASSLVGGNTGELFF
cdr3_nt: TGTGCCAGCAGCTTAGTGGGAGGGAACACCGGGGAGCTGTTTTTT

d_call: TRBD2
clone_size: .
cdr3_length: 20
v_call: TRBV6-4
j_call: TRBJ2-1
cdr3_aa: CASSPRPTSGGLSSYNEQFF
cdr3_nt: TGTGCCAGCAGCCCCCGACCGACTAGCGGGGGGTTAAGCTCCTACAATGAGCAGTTCTTC

d_call: .
clone_size: .
cdr3_length: 15
v_call: TRBV28
j_call: TRBJ1-1
cdr3_aa: CASSFAGQGNAEAFF
cdr3_nt: TGTGCCAGCAGTTTCGCAGGTCAGGGTAACGCTGAAGCTTTCTTT

d_call: TRBD2
clone_size: .
cdr3_length: 17
v_call: TRBV19
j_call: TRBJ2-1
cdr3_aa: CASSTGTSGGAYNEQFF
cdr3_nt: TGTGCCAGTAGCACCGGGACTAGCGGGGGGGCCTACAATGAGCAGTTCTTC

d_call: TRBD1
clone_size: .
cdr3_length: 15
v_call: TRBV6-1
j_call: TRBJ1-4
cdr3_aa: CASSDPGQGKEKLFF
cdr3_nt: TGTGCCAGCAGTGATCCGGGACAGGGGAAGGAAAAACTGTTTTTT

d_call: TRBD1
clone_size: .
cdr3_length: 17
v_call: TRBV25-1
j_call: TRBJ1-4
cdr3_aa: CASSDRGAGLHNEKLFF
cdr3_nt: TGTGCCAGCAGTGACAGGGGGGCTGGACTCCATAATGAAAAACTGTTTTTT

d_call: .
clone_size: .
cdr3_length: 14
v_call: TRBV14
j_call: TRBJ1-3
cdr3_aa: CASSQGGPGNTIYF
cdr3_nt: TGTGCCAGCAGCCAAGGAGGTCCTGGAAACACCATATATTTT

d_call: TRBD2
clone_size: .
cdr3_length: 15
v_call: TRBV5-1
j_call: TRBJ2-7
cdr3_aa: CASSPIGEGYYEQYF
cdr3_nt: TGCGCCAGCAGCCCCATAGGGGAGGGATACTACGAGCAGTACTTC

d_call: TRBD2
clone_size: .
cdr3_length: 17
v_call: TRBV5-1
j_call: TRBJ2-3
cdr3_aa: CASTALGLRGGTDTQYF
cdr3_nt: TGCGCCAGCACCGCCTTAGGGCTCCGGGGGGGAACAGATACGCAGTATTTT

d_call: TRBD2
clone_size: once
cdr3_length: 17
v_call: TRBV5-1
j_call: TRBJ2-3
cdr3_aa: CASSPWTSGGGADTQYF
cdr3_nt: TGCGCCAGCAGCCCCTGGACTAGCGGGGGAGGGGCAGATACGCAGTATTTT

d_call: .
clone_size: .
cdr3_length: 14
v_call: TRBV27
j_call: TRBJ1-2
cdr3_aa: CASSLVGSNGGYTF
cdr3_nt: TGTGCCAGCAGTTTAGTAGGGTCGAACGGAGGCTACACCTTC

d_call: .
clone_size: .
cdr3_length: 15
v_call: TRBV6-5
j_call: TRBJ2-7
cdr3_aa: CASSYSGGAPYEQYF
cdr3_nt: TGTGCCAGCAGTTACTCCGGGGGCGCACCCTACGAGCAGTACTTC

d_call: .
clone_size: .
cdr3_length: 13
v_call: TRBV30
j_call: TRBJ1-4
cdr3_aa: CAWTTGLGEKLFF
cdr3_nt: TGTGCCTGGACAACAGGGCTAGGCGAAAAACTGTTTTTT

d_call: .
clone_size: .
cdr3_length: 14
v_call: TRBV7-3
j_call: TRBJ2-1
cdr3_aa: CASSPTGTHNEQFF
cdr3_nt: TGTGCCAGCAGCCCAACAGGGACCCACAATGAGCAGTTCTTC

d_call: .
clone_size: .
cdr3_length: 15
v_call: TRBV7-9
j_call: TRBJ1-2
cdr3_aa: CASSPQGQPTYGYTF
cdr3_nt: TGTGCCAGCAGCCCCCAAGGGCAGCCCACTTATGGCTACACCTTC

d_call: .
clone_size: few
cdr3_length: 13
v_call: TRBV11-1
j_call: TRBJ1-1
cdr3_aa: CASSLLETVEAFF
cdr3_nt: TGTGCCAGCAGCTTACTCGAGACAGTTGAAGCTTTCTTT

d_call: TRBD1
clone_size: .
cdr3_length: 14
v_call: TRBV7-9
j_call: TRBJ1-6
cdr3_aa: CASSLGQVHSPLHF
cdr3_nt: TGTGCCAGCAGCTTGGGACAGGTGCATTCACCCCTCCACTTT

d_call: TRBD2
clone_size: .
cdr3_length: 16
v_call: TRBV7-2
j_call: TRBJ2-1
cdr3_aa: CASSLLAGGSRDEQFF
cdr3_nt: TGTGCCAGCAGCTTACTAGCGGGGGGGAGTAGGGATGAGCAGTTCTTC

d_call: .
clone_size: .
cdr3_length: 13
v_call: TRBV7-9
j_call: TRBJ2-7
cdr3_aa: CASNGVGSYEQYF
cdr3_nt: TGTGCCAGCAACGGGGTGGGGTCCTACGAGCAGTACTTC

d_call: .
clone_size: .
cdr3_length: 11
v_call: TRBV5-1
j_call: TRBJ2-7
cdr3_aa: CASSLLGEQYF
cdr3_nt: TGCGCCAGCAGCTTGCTTGGCGAGCAGTACTTC

d_call: .
clone_size: .
cdr3_length: 14
v_call: TRBV4-3
j_call: TRBJ1-2
cdr3_aa: CASSIRGELYGYTF
cdr3_nt: TGCGCCAGCAGCATACGAGGCGAATTATATGGCTACACCTTC

d_call: TRBD1
clone_size: once
cdr3_length: 15
v_call: TRBV18
j_call: TRBJ1-3
cdr3_aa: CASSAQGAGGNTIYF
cdr3_nt: TGTGCCAGCTCAGCACAGGGGGCAGGTGGAAACACCATATATTTT

d_call: TRBD1
clone_size: .
cdr3_length: 14
v_call: TRBV18
j_call: TRBJ1-1
cdr3_aa: CASSPAQGGTEAFF
cdr3_nt: TGTGCCAGCTCACCTGCCCAGGGGGGCACTGAAGCTTTCTTT

d_call: .
clone_size: .
cdr3_length: 14
v_call: TRBV5-6
j_call: TRBJ2-7
cdr3_aa: CASSNQGRHYEQYF
cdr3_nt: TGTGCCAGCAGTAATCAGGGGAGGCACTACGAGCAGTACTTC

d_call: .
clone_size: .
cdr3_length: 15
v_call: TRBV6-5
j_call: TRBJ1-3
cdr3_aa: CASSSTPGSGNTIYF
cdr3_nt: TGTGCCAGCAGTTCCACCCCGGGGTCCGGAAACACCATATATTTT

d_call: .
clone_size: once
cdr3_length: 15
v_call: TRBV5-1
j_call: TRBJ2-5
cdr3_aa: CASSPTPTPKETQYF
cdr3_nt: TGCGCCAGCAGCCCAACACCCACCCCTAAAGAGACCCAGTACTTC

d_call: TRBD1
clone_size: .
cdr3_length: 16
v_call: TRBV5-5
j_call: TRBJ1-5
cdr3_aa: CASSPKQGASNQPQHF
cdr3_nt: TGTGCCAGCAGCCCCAAACAGGGGGCGAGCAATCAGCCCCAGCATTTT